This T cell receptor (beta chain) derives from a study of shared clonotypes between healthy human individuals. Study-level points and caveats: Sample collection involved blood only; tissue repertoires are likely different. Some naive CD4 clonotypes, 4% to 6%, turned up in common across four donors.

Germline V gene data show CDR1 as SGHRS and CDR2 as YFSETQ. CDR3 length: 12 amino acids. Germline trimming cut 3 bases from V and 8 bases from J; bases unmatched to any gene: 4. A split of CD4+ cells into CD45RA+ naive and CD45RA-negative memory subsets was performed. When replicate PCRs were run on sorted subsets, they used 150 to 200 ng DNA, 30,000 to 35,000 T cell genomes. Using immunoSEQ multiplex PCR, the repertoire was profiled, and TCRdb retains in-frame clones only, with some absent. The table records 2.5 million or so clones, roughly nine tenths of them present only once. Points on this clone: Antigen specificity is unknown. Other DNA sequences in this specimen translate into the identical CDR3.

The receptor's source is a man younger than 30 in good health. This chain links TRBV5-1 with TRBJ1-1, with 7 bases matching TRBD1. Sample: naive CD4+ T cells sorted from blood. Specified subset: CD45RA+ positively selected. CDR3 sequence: CASSSGTAEAFF. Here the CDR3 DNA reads TGCGCCAGCAGCTCCGGGACAGCCGAAGCTTTCTTT. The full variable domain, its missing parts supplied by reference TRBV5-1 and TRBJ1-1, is KAGVTQTPRYLIKTRGQQVTLSCSPISGHRSVSWYQQTPGQGLQFLFEYFSETQRNKGNFPGRFSGRQFSNSRSEMNVSTLELGDSALYLCASSSGTAEAFFGQGTRLTVV.